The present T cell receptor (beta chain) was sequenced within a study of cytomegalovirus exposure and HLA in healthy donors. Study-level results: Presence/absence analyses rested on an assumption that sequencing depth was roughly uniform across donors. Earlier analysis yielded a pattern in which most TCR beta V segments were productive about 87% or about 30% of the time. When analyzed later, a missense DCLRE1C variant was found to be linked to TCR beta V- and J-gene trimming.

The PCR contained 60 Vbeta and 13 Jbeta primers. The table came from immunoSEQ multiplex PCR; TCRdb's copy has only in-frame clones and leaves some out. The data contain approximately 110,000 clones, over 75% of them singletons. Of note for this clone: Its target is unknown.

The donors were healthy bone marrow donors. The germline V and J ends were trimmed by 1 base and 0 bases, with 15 bases remaining between them. Looked up from germline, CDR1 is MNHEY and CDR2 is SMNVEV (reference sequence). This CDR3 has 17 residues. The sequencing input was PBMCs. This sequence was found in a woman aged 30 to 39 in good health and CMV-seropositive. The gene calls are TRBV27 and TRBJ1-1, with D perhaps TRBD1 (5 bases). The CDR3 loop is CASSLLAGQGMNTEAFF. The CDR3, as DNA: TGTGCCAGCAGTTTATTGGCAGGGCAGGGAATGAACACTGAAGCTTTCTTT.